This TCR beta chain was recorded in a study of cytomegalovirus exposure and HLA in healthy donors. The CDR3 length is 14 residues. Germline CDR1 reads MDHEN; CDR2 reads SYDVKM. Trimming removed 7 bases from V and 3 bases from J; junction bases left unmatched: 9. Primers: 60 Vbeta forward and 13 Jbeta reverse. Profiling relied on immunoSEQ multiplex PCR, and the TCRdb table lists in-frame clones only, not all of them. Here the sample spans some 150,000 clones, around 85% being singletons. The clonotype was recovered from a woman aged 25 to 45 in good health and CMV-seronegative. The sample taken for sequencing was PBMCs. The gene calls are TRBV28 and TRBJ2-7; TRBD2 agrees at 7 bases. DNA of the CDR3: TGTGCCAGCACCTTGGGGGGGTTAGACTACGAGCAGTACTTC. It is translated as CASTLGGLDYEQYF.